This entry concerns a single TCR beta chain. The antigen remains unidentified. The data were taken from a study of T cells in Graves' hyperthyroidism and ophthalmopathy. The germline V and J ends were trimmed by 6 bases and 1 base, with 12 bases remaining between them. The CDR3 has 14 residues. CDR1 is WSHSY and CDR2 is SAAADI in the germline V gene. General observations from the study: The model foresaw ophthalmopathy a median 6.5 months prior to onset. From stable hyperthyroidism, ophthalmopathy was set apart by a 13 V-J model.

Authors of the study amplified TCR beta CDR3 regions from RNA transcripts. Researchers ran a first-round RT-PCR on the TCR CDR3 using the HTBI primer set. TCRdb reprocessed the multiplex PCR reads with MiXCR, giving one entry per CDR3 protein. The table lists 500,000 to 800,000 distinct CDR3 sequences, roughly 15% of them singletons. Each diagnosis drew on symptoms, thyroxine, TRAb, thyroid ultrasound and orbital computed tomography findings. This clonotype was sampled from a woman between 45 and 65 years old with Graves' ophthalmopathy. The sequenced sample was blood. The rearrangement links TRBV10-2 to TRBJ1-1; the D gene is possibly TRBD1 (5 bases). CDR3: CASSLQVANTEAFF. CDR3 sequence (DNA): TGCGCCAGCAGCCTACAGGTGGCGAACACTGAAGCTTTCTTT.